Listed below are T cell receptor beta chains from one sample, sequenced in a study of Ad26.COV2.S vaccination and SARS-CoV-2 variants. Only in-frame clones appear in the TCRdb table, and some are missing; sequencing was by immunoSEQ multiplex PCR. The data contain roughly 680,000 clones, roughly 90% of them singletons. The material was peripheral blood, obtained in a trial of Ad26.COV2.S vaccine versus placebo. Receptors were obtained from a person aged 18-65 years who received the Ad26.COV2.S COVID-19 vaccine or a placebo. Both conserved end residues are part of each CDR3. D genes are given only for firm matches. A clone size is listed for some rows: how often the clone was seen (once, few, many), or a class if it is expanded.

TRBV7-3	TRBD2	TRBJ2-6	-	TGTGCCAGCAGCCCGCTCAACGGCGGCGGGGGTAGCTCTGGGGCCAACGTCCTGACTTTC	CASSPLNGGGGSSGANVLTF
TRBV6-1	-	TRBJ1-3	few	TGTGCCAGCAGTGAAAGCAGGGCGGTAAACACCATATATTTT	CASSESRAVNTIYF
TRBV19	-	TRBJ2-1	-	TGTGCCAGTAGTATCATGTCGGCAGCCACCTACAATGAGCAGTTCTTC	CASSIMSAATYNEQFF
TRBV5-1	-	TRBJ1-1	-	TGCGCCAGCAGCCCGTCGGGCGGCTGGAACACTGAAGCTTTCTTT	CASSPSGGWNTEAFF
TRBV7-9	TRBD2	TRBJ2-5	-	TGTGCCAGCAGCCCTAGCGGGAGATTTCAAGAGACCCAGTACTTC	CASSPSGRFQETQYF
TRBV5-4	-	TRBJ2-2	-	TGTGCCAGCAGCTGGGGTCGCCCTCCGAACACCGGGGAGCTGTTTTTT	CASSWGRPPNTGELFF
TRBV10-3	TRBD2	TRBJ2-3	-	TGTGCCATCTCGGAGGGAGCGGGGGATACGCAGTATTTT	CAISEGAGDTQYF
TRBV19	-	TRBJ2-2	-	TGTGCCAGTAGTCCGACCGCGGTGACCGGCCGGGAGCTGTTTTTT	CASSPTAVTGRELFF
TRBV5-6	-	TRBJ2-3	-	TGTGCCAGCAGCCAGAACCCCACAGGGCGCACAGATACGCAGTATTTT	CASSQNPTGRTDTQYF
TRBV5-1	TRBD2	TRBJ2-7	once	TGCGCCAGCAGCCCAAGAACGGGGGGAATATCCTACGAGCAGTACTTC	CASSPRTGGISYEQYF
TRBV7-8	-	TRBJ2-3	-	TGTGCCAGCAGCTTAACGGATACGCAGTATTTT	CASSLTDTQYF
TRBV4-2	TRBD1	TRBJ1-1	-	TGTGCCAGCAGCCAAAAACAGGGGATGGGAAACACTGAAGCTTTCTTT	CASSQKQGMGNTEAFF
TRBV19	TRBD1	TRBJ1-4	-	TGTGCCAGTAGTGTTACAGGGGCACCTAATGAAAAACTGTTTTTT	CASSVTGAPNEKLFF
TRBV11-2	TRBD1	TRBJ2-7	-	TGTGCCAGCAGCTTAGTTGGGACAGGGGCCTACGAGCAGTACTTC	CASSLVGTGAYEQYF
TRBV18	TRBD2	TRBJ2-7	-	TGTGCCAGCTCACAGGCTAGCGGGACCATCTACGAGCAGTACTTC	CASSQASGTIYEQYF
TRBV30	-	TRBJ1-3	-	TGTGCCTGGAGTGTTGGGGGTTACTCTGGAAACACCATATATTTT	CAWSVGGYSGNTIYF
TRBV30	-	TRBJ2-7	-	TGTGCCTGGGGGCCGGGGCCCAGTCTCTACGAGCAGTACTTC	CAWGPGPSLYEQYF
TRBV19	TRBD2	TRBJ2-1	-	TGTGCCAGTGGGTTTACTAGCGGGAGATTGGGCGAGCAGTTCTTC	CASGFTSGRLGEQFF
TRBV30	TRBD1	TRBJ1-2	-	TGTGCCTGGAGGGCAGGGGACAGGTCTAACTATGGCTACACCTTC	CAWRAGDRSNYGYTF
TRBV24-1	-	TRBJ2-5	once	TGTGCCACCAGTCGAAGCGGGTTGCCTCAAGAGACCCAGTACTTC	CATSRSGLPQETQYF
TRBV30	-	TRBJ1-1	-	TGTGCCTGGAGTATCAGTTTGAACACTGAAGCTTTCTTT	CAWSISLNTEAFF
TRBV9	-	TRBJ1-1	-	TGTGCCAGCAGCGTCGGGGTGGGGAGGCAGAACACTGAAGCTTTCTTT	CASSVGVGRQNTEAFF
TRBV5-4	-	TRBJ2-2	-	TGTGCCAGCAGCTCCCAGTGGGTCGGGGAGCTGTTTTTT	CASSSQWVGELFF
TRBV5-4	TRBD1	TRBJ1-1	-	TGTGCCAGCAGCAGTGACAGGGGGAACACTGAAGCTTTCTTT	CASSSDRGNTEAFF
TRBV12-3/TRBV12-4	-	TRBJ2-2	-	TGTGCCAGCAGTATTCGACAGGCCGGGGAGCTGTTTTTT	CASSIRQAGELFF
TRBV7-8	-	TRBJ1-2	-	TGTGCCAGCAGCCCAAAGGGCCTTAGAGATGGCTACACCTTC	CASSPKGLRDGYTF
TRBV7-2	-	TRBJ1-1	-	TGTGCCAGCAGCTCCTACCAGGGTAACACTGAAGCTTTCTTT	CASSSYQGNTEAFF
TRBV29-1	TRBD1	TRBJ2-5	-	TGCAGCACCCGACAGGGTAGTGCTGGGACCCAGTACTTC	CSTRQGSAGTQYF
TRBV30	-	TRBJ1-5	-	TGTGCCTGGAGTCCAGGTCGCCATCAGCCCCAGCATTTT	CAWSPGRHQPQHF
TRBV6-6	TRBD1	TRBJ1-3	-	TGTGCCAGCGGACAGGCCTCTGGAAACACCATATATTTT	CASGQASGNTIYF
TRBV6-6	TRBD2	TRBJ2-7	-	TGTGCCAGCAGCAGCCTAGCGGGAGATATGGACGAGCAGTACTTC	CASSSLAGDMDEQYF
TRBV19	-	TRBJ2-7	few	TGTGCCAGTACCCGGGCAGGCTCCTACGAGCAGTACTTC	CASTRAGSYEQYF
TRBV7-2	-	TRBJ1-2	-	TGTGCCAGCAGCTTAGGGTCCCCTAACTATGGCTACACCTTC	CASSLGSPNYGYTF
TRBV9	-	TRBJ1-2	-	TGTGCCAGCAGCGTAGCCACGGATGGCTACACCTTC	CASSVATDGYTF
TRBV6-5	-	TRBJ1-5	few	TGTGCCAGCACCCCGGTGCAGGGGCGGGAGCCCCAGCATTTT	CASTPVQGREPQHF